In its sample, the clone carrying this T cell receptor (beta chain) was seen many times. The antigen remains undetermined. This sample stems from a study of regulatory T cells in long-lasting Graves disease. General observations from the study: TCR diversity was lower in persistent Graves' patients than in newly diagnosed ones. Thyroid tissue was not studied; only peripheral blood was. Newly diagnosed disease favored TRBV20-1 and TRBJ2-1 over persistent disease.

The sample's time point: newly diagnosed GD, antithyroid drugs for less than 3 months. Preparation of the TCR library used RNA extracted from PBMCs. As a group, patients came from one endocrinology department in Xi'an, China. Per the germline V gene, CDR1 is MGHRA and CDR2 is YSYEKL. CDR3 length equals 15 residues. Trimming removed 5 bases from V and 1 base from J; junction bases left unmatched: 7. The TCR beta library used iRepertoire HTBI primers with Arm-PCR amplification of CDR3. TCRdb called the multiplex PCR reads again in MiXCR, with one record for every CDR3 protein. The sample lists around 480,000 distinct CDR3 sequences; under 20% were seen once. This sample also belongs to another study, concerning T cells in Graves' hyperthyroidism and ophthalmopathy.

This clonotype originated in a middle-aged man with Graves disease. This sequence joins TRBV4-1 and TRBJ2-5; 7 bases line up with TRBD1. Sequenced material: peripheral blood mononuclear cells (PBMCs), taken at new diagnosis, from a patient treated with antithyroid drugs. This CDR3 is CASSVPGTVQETQYF. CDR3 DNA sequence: TGCGCCAGCAGCGTTCCCGGGACAGTCCAAGAGACCCAGTACTTC.